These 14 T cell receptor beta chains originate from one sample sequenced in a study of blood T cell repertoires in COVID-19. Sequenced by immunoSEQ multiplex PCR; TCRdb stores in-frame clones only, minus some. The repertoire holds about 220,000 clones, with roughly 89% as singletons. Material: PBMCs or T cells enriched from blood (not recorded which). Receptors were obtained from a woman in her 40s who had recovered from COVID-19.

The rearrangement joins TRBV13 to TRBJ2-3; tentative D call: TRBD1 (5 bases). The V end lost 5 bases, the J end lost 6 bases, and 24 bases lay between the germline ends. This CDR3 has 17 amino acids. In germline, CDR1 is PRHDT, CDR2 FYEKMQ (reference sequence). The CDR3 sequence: CASSVQGPLGAGDTQYF. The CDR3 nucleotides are TGTGCCAGCAGCGTGCAAGGACCCCTAGGGGCCGGTGATACGCAGTATTTT.

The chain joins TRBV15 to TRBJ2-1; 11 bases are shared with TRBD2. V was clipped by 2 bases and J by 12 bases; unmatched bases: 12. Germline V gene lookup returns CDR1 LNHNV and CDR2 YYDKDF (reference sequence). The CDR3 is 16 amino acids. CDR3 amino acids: CATSRKPTSGAGGQFF. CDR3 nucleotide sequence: TGTGCCACCAGCAGAAAGCCGACTAGCGGGGCAGGTGGGCAGTTCTTC.

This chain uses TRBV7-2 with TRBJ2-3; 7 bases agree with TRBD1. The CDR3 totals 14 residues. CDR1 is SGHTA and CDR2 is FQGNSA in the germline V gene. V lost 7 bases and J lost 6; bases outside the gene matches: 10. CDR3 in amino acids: CASTRDRVPDTQYF. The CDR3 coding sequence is TGTGCCAGCACCCGTGACAGGGTCCCCGATACGCAGTATTTT.

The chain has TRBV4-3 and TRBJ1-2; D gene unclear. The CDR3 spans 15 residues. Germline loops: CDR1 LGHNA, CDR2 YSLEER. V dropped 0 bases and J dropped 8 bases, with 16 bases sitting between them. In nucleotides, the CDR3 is TGCGCCAGCAGCCAAGAGGTCAGAGGAGTGCAGGGCTACACCTTC. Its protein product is CASSQEVRGVQGYTF.

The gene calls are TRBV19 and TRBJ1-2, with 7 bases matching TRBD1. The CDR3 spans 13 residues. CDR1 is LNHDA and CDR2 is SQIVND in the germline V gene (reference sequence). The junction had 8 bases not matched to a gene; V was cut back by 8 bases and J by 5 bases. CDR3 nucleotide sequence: TGTGCCAGTTGGAGGGCAGGGGGTTATGGCTACACCTTC. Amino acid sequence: CASWRAGGYGYTF.

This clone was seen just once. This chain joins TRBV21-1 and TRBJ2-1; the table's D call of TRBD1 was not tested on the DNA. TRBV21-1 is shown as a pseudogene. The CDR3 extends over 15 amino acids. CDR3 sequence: CASSKAQGPPNEQFF. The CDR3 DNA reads TGTGCCAGCAGCAAAGCGCAGGGGCCCCCCAATGAGCAGTTCTTC.

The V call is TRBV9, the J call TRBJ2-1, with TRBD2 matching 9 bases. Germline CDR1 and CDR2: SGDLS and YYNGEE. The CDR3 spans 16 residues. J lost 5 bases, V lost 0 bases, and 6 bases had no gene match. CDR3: CASSVGLLAGNNEQFF. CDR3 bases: TGTGCCAGCAGCGTAGGGTTACTAGCGGGCAACAATGAGCAGTTCTTC.

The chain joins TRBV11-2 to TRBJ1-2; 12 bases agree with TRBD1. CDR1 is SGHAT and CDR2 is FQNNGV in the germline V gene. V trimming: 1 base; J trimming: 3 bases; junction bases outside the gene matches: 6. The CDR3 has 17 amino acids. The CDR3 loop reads CASSLAGQGATYYGYTF. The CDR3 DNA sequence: TGTGCCAGCAGCTTAGCGGGACAGGGGGCGACTTACTATGGCTACACCTTC. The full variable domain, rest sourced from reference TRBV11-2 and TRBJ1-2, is EAGVAQSPRYKIIEKRQSVAFWCNPISGHATLYWYQQILGQGPKLLIQFQNNGVVDDSQLPKDRFSAERLKGVDSTLKIQPAKLEDSAVYLCASSLAGQGATYYGYTFGSGTRLTVV.

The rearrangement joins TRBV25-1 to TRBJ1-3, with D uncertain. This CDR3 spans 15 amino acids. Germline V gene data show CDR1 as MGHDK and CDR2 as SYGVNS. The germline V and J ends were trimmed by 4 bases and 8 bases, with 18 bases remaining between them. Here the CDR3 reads CASSARVLPRDTIYF. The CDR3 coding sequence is TGTGCCAGCAGTGCCCGGGTTCTGCCTCGGGACACCATATATTTT.

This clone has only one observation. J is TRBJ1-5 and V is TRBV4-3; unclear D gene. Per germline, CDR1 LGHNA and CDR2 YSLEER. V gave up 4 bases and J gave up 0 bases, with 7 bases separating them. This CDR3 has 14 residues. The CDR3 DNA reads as TGCGCCAGCAGCCGCACTCTTAGCAATCAGCCCCAGCATTTT. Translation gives CASSRTLSNQPQHF.

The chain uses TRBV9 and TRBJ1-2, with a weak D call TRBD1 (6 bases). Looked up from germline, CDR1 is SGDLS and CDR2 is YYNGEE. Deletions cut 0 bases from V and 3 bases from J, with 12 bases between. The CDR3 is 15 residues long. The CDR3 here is CASSVGTGNYYGYTF. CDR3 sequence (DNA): TGTGCCAGCAGCGTAGGAACAGGGAATTACTATGGCTACACCTTC.

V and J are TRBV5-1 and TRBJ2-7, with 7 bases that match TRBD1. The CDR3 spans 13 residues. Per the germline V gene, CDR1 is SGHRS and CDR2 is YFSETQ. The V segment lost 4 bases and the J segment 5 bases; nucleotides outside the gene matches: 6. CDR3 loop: CASSRDSYDEQYF. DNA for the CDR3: TGCGCCAGCAGCCGGGACAGTTATGACGAGCAGTACTTC.

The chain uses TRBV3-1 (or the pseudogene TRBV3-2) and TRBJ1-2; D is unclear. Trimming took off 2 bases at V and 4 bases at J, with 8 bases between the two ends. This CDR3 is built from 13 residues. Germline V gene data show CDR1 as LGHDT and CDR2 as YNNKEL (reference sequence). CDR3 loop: CASSQPLSYGYTF. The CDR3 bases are TGTGCCAGCAGCCAACCTCTCAGCTATGGCTACACCTTC.

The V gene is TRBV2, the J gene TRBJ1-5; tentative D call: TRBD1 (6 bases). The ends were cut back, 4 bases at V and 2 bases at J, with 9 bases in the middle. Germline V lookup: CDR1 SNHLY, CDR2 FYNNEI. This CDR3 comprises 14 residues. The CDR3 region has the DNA TGTGCCAGCAGTGTACAGGGAGGCAATCAGCCCCAGCATTTT. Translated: CASSVQGGNQPQHF. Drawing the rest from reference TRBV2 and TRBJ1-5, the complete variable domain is EPEVTQTPSHQVTQMGQEVILRCVPISNHLYFYWYRQILGQKVEFLVSFYNNEISEKSEIFDDQFSVERPDGSNFTLKIRSTKLEDSAMYFCASSVQGGNQPQHFGDGTRLSIL.